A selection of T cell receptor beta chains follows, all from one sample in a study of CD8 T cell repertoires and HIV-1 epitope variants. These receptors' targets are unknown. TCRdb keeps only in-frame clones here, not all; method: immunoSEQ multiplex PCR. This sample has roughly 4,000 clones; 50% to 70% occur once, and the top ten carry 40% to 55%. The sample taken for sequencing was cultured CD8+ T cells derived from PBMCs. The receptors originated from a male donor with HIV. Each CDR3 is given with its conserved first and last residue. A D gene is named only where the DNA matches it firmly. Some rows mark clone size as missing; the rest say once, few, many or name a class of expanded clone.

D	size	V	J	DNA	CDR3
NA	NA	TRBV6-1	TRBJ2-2	TGTGCCAGCAGTGAAGCGACAGACACCGGGGAGCTGTTTTTT	CASSEATDTGELFF
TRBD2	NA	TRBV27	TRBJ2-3	TGTGCCAGCCGACGGGGGGGTACAGATACGCAGTATTTT	CASRRGGTDTQYF
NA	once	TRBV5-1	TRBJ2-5	TGCGCCAGCAGCTTGGAGGCAGGCCTACAGACCCAGTACTTC	CASSLEAGLQTQYF
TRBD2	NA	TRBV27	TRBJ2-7	TGTGCCACCAGACATATTAGAAGGGAGTGGGTACTAGCGGGACCTATCTCCTACGAGCAGTACTTC	CATRHIRREWVLAGPISYEQYF
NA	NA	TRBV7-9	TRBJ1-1	TGTGCCAGCAGCTTAGATACTGAAGCTTTCTTT	CASSLDTEAFF
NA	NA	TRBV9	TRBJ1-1	TGTGCCAGCAGCGCCAGCCCGGGTTTAAGCACTGAAGCTTTCTTT	CASSASPGLSTEAFF
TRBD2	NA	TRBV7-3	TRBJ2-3	TGTGCCACCCGTAGCGGGGGGAATCCCACAGATACGCAGTATTTT	CATRSGGNPTDTQYF
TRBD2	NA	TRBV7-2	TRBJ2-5	TGTGCCAGCAGCCTAGCGGGAGAGACCCAGTACTTC	CASSLAGETQYF
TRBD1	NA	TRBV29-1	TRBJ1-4	TGCAGCGTGGGACAGGGGGCGCCTACTGAAAAACTGTTTTTT	CSVGQGAPTEKLFF
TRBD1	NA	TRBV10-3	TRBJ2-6	TGTGCCATCTTCGGGACAGACAGCTCTGGGGCCAACGTCCTGACTTTC	CAIFGTDSSGANVLTF
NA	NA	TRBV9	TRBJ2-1	TGTGCCAGCAGCCCCCTCGCCAATGAGCAGTTCTTC	CASSPLANEQFF
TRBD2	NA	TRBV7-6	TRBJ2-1	TGTGCCAGCAGTCTATTAGCGGGGGGGCGCGATGAGCAGTTCTTC	CASSLLAGGRDEQFF
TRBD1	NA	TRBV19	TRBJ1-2	TGTGCCAGTAGTATCAATTTTGGGGACAGGGACGGCTACACCTTC	CASSINFGDRDGYTF
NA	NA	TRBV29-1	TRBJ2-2	TGCAGCGTTGGGACGGAGATGAACACCGGGGAGCTGTTTTTT	CSVGTEMNTGELFF
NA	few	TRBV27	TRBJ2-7	TGTGCCAGCAGTCTATCAGGGATAGATGGGCTCTACGAGCAGTACTTC	CASSLSGIDGLYEQYF
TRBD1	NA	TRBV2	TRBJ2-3	TGTGCCAGCAGAGGTGGACAGGTTAGCACAGATACGCAGTATTTT	CASRGGQVSTDTQYF
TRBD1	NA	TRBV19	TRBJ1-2	TGTGCCAGTAGCATAGAACCGACAGGGGGAACCCCTACCCACTTATATGGCTACACCTTC	CASSIEPTGGTPTHLYGYTF
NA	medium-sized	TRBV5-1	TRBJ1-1	TGCGCCAGCAGCTTGAACAGGGAGGCCCTTGAAGCTTTCTTT	CASSLNREALEAFF
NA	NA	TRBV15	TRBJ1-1	TGTGCCACCAGCAGAGATCCTGACCCGAACACTGAAGCTTTCTTT	CATSRDPDPNTEAFF
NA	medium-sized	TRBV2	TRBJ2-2	TGTGCCAGCAGCACCGGGACTGGCTCCTGGGAGCTGTTTTTT	CASSTGTGSWELFF
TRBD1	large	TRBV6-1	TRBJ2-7	TGTGCCAGCAGACAGGGGGCTTCCTCCTACGAGCAGTACTTC	CASRQGASSYEQYF
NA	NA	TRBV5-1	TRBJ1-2	TGCGCCAGCAGCTTGGCGGGAGCTAACTATGGCTACACCTTC	CASSLAGANYGYTF
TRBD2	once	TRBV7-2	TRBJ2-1	TGTGCCAGCACTTCAGCGGGGGACATTCCCTACAATGAGCAGTTCTTC	CASTSAGDIPYNEQFF
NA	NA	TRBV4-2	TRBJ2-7	TGTGCCAGCAGCCAGGATCTGATGGGCGCTTACGAGCAGTACTTC	CASSQDLMGAYEQYF
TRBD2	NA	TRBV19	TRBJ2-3	TGTGCCAGTTCCTTATCTAGCGGGGGGGCCGGAGATACGCAGTATTTT	CASSLSSGGAGDTQYF
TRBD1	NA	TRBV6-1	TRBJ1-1	TGTGCCAGCATCAGGGGACAGGGACCTACTGAAGCTTTCTTT	CASIRGQGPTEAFF
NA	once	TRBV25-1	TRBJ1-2	TGTGCCAGCAGTGATAGGGGCCCCTATGGCTACACCTTC	CASSDRGPYGYTF
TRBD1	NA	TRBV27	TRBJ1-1	TGTGCCAGCAGATACAGGGGGCCGGTGACTGAAGCTTTCTTT	CASRYRGPVTEAFF
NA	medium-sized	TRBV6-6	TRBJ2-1	TGTGCCAGCAGCCGACCCTACAATGAGCAGTTCTTC	CASSRPYNEQFF
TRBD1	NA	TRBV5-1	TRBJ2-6	TGCGCCAGCAGCTTGGCCAGGGGGCGGACTGGGGCCAACGTCCTGACTTTC	CASSLARGRTGANVLTF